One sample yielded the 32 T cell receptor beta chains listed below, sequenced in a study of shared clonotypes between healthy human individuals. CD45RO negativity and positive selection for CCR7 defined naive CD8 cells, a population that excluded terminally differentiated effector memory CD45RA+ cells. Repertoires were generated with immunoSEQ multiplex PCR, while TCRdb's copy carries only in-frame clones and drops some. This table holds about 800,000 clones, just over 95% found once. The sequencing sample was made of naive CD8+ T cells sorted from blood. Receptors were obtained from a man aged 25 to 40 in good health.

In nucleotides, the CDR3 is TGTGCCAGCTCATACGGAACCTACGAGCAGTACTTC. Its protein product is CASSYGTYEQYF. V usage is TRBV18 and J usage is TRBJ2-7; D gene ambiguous. Germline CDR1 is KGHSH and CDR2 is LQKENI. The CDR3 consists of 12 residues. Trimming took off 5 bases at V and 2 bases at J, with 7 bases between the two ends.

CDR3: CASSQVPGGNQPQHF. The CDR3 DNA follows: TGTGCCAGCAGCCAAGTTCCTGGGGGCAATCAGCCCCAGCATTTT. The chain joins TRBV4-2 to TRBJ1-5, with D unresolved. The CDR3 length is 15 residues. The V and J ends lost 1 base and 2 bases respectively, with 9 bases between them. CDR1 and CDR2 (germline): LGHNA, YNFKEQ.

The chain combines TRBV4-1 with TRBJ1-2; 8 bases are shared with TRBD1. The germline V gene has CDR1 MGHRA and CDR2 YSYEKL. Unmatched junction bases numbered 3, after V lost 3 bases and J lost 0 bases. This CDR3 is built from 15 residues. CDR3 amino acids: CASSQEGQANYGYTF. In DNA, the CDR3 is TGCGCCAGCAGCCAGGAGGGACAGGCTAACTATGGCTACACCTTC.

J is TRBJ2-1 and V is TRBV9, with D tentatively TRBD2 (5 bases). The CDR3 is made up of 15 amino acids. Germline V CDR1 and CDR2: SGDLS, YYNGEE. Trimming pared 4 bases from V and 4 bases from J, leaving 15 bases between. CDR3 sequence (DNA): TGTGCCAGCAGCCCACTACGGGGATTTTACAATGAGCAGTTCTTC. Translated, it gives CASSPLRGFYNEQFF.

The sample holds one count of this clone. CDR3 sequence (DNA): TGTGCCAGCAGCCAAGATCTAGCTCTCATCTACGAGCAGTACTTC. It translates to CASSQDLALIYEQYF. V gene TRBV4-2 combines with J gene TRBJ2-7, with D tentatively TRBD2 (5 bases). Germline assignment: CDR1 LGHNA and CDR2 YNFKEQ. CDR3 length equals 15 residues. Trimming took off 0 bases at V and 3 bases at J, with 12 bases between the two ends.

The rearrangement uses TRBV11-2 and TRBJ1-4; the match to TRBD1 covers 10 bases. The CDR3 extends over 16 amino acids. Germline V gene lookup returns CDR1 SGHAT and CDR2 FQNNGV. Trimming took 7 bases from V and 7 from J; bases not matched to a gene: 12. CDR3 nucleotide sequence: TGTGCCAGCACCGTTAGGACAGGGGGACCTAGTGAAAAACTGTTTTTT. It yields the protein CASTVRTGGPSEKLFF.

Worth noting for this clone: The identical CDR3 is also encoded by other nucleotide sequences in the sample. This chain uses TRBV20-1 with TRBJ2-7; no firm D call. Germline V gene sequence: CDR1 DFQATT, CDR2 SNEGSKA (reference sequence). The CDR3 consists of 11 residues. Trimming stripped 5 bases from V and 0 bases from J, with 5 bases between. The CDR3 reads CSAGDSYEQYF. Here the CDR3 DNA reads TGCAGTGCTGGGGACTCCTACGAGCAGTACTTC.

This clone came up once. V usage is TRBV14 and J usage is TRBJ2-1; D is uncertain. Germline V gene sequence: CDR1 SGHDN, CDR2 FVKESK. This CDR3 spans 14 amino acids. Trimming cost V 1 base and J 2 bases, with 6 bases left between them. This CDR3 reads CASSQGWAYNEQFF. The CDR3 nucleotides are TGTGCCAGCAGCCAAGGGTGGGCCTACAATGAGCAGTTCTTC.

The J gene is TRBJ2-7, the V gene TRBV5-1, with D perhaps matching TRBD2 (6 bases). Germline V gene lookup returns CDR1 SGHRS and CDR2 YFSETQ. The CDR3 loop spans 14 amino acids. The V gene lost 5 bases and the J gene lost 2 bases, with 14 bases spanning the gap. The CDR3 is CASSDFGGTYEQYF. The CDR3 DNA reads TGCGCCAGCAGTGATTTTGGGGGGACCTACGAGCAGTACTTC.

The gene calls are TRBV27 and TRBJ2-7; 8 bases map to TRBD1. V trimming: 3 bases; J trimming: 4 bases; junction bases outside the gene matches: 8. The CDR3 runs 15 residues. Germline-derived CDR1 and CDR2 are MNHEY and SMNVEV (reference sequence). The CDR3 reads CASSFLAGGAYEQYF. Written as DNA, the CDR3 is TGTGCCAGCAGTTTCCTTGCAGGGGGCGCATACGAGCAGTACTTC.

This sequence joins TRBV11-2 and TRBJ1-3; D remains unclear. Trimming pared 0 bases from V and 1 base from J, leaving 10 bases between. CDR1 is SGHAT and CDR2 is FQNNGV in the germline V gene. The CDR3 spans 16 residues. The CDR3 DNA reads as TGTGCCAGCAGCTTAGACCTGCTGTGGTCTGGAAACACCATATATTTT. Its translation: CASSLDLLWSGNTIYF.

The V call is TRBV7-2, the J call TRBJ2-7; D might be TRBD1 (6 bases). The CDR3 extends over 16 amino acids. V lost 3 bases to trimming and J lost 1 base, with 16 bases between them. CDR1 is SGHTA and CDR2 is FQGNSA in the germline V gene. CDR3 amino acids: CASSFNRVVRSYEQYF. The CDR3 DNA is TGTGCCAGCAGCTTTAACAGGGTAGTAAGATCCTACGAGCAGTACTTC.

J is TRBJ1-1 and V is TRBV7-9, with D perhaps matching TRBD1 (5 bases). Germline CDR1 and CDR2: SEHNR and FQNEAQ (reference sequence). The CDR3 covers 14 residues. Trimming stripped 9 bases from V and 2 bases from J, with 16 bases between. The DNA for the CDR3 is TGTGCCAGTTCCGGGGAGGGGCCTAACACTGAAGCTTTCTTT. Translating gives CASSGEGPNTEAFF.

The chain combines TRBV7-9 with TRBJ2-7, with TRBD1 identical over 9 bases. The CDR3 extends over 14 amino acids. Per the germline V gene, CDR1 is SEHNR and CDR2 is FQNEAQ (reference sequence). Trimming removed 4 bases from V and 6 bases from J; junction bases left unmatched: 7. The CDR3 is CASSSRDRAVEQYF. CDR3 nucleotide sequence: TGTGCCAGCAGCTCCAGGGACAGGGCGGTCGAGCAGTACTTC.

V gene TRBV7-9 combines with J gene TRBJ1-1; 8 positions match TRBD1. Trimming at V came to 5 bases and at J to 5 bases, leaving 7 bases not matched to a gene. Germline V gene sequence: CDR1 SEHNR, CDR2 FQNEAQ (reference sequence). The CDR3 contains 14 residues. CDR3 sequence: CASSTGQGMTEAFF. Written as DNA, the CDR3 is TGTGCCAGCAGCACAGGACAGGGAATGACTGAAGCTTTCTTT.

This sequence joins TRBV9 and TRBJ2-2; no definite D call. CDR3 length: 13 amino acids. Per germline, CDR1 SGDLS and CDR2 YYNGEE. The V end was cut by 3 bases, the J end by 2 bases, with 5 bases between. CDR3 protein: CASSGPNTGELFF. The DNA of the CDR3 is TGTGCCAGCAGCGGACCTAACACCGGGGAGCTGTTTTTT.

Only one count was recorded for this clone. This rearrangement joins TRBV19 to TRBJ2-5, with D tentatively TRBD1 (5 bases). The V and J ends lost 0 bases and 4 bases respectively, with 12 bases between them. Looked up from germline, CDR1 is LNHDA and CDR2 is SQIVND (reference sequence). The CDR3 runs 15 residues. The CDR3 DNA reads TGTGCCAGTAGTATAGATCCTGCAGGGTTAGAGACCCAGTACTTC. Translating it yields CASSIDPAGLETQYF.

This sequence joins TRBV27 and TRBJ2-1; D uncertain. The CDR3 spans 13 residues. V was clipped by 5 bases and J by 3 bases, with 8 bases between them. Germline CDR1 reads MNHEY; CDR2 reads SMNVEV (reference sequence). Written as DNA, the CDR3 is TGTGCCAGCAGTCCTGTGGGCTACAATGAGCAGTTCTTC. Amino acids: CASSPVGYNEQFF.

This chain connects TRBV2 to TRBJ2-7; a possible D gene is TRBD1 (7 bases). Trimming shortened V by 6 bases and J by 6 bases, and 15 bases separated the two germline ends. There are 13 residues in the CDR3. Germline V CDR1 and CDR2: SNHLY, FYNNEI. The CDR3 loop is CASSPGGGREQYF. The CDR3 nucleotides are TGTGCCAGCAGCCCCGGAGGGGGCCGCGAGCAGTACTTC.

The chain carries TRBV15 and TRBJ2-7, with TRBD2 matching over 10 bases. This CDR3 contains 20 residues. Germline CDR1 and CDR2: LNHNV and YYDKDF (reference sequence). V was clipped by 0 bases and J by 3 bases; unmatched bases: 17. CDR3 nucleotide sequence: TGTGCCACCAGCAGAGATAAGCCTAGCGGGAGTTTGATGGTCGGCTACGAGCAGTACTTC. It specifies CATSRDKPSGSLMVGYEQYF.

The chain uses TRBV11-2 and TRBJ2-7; 7 nucleotides align to TRBD2. From germline, CDR1 is SGHAT and CDR2 FQNNGV. The CDR3 spans 15 residues. The V gene end was trimmed by 5 bases and the J gene end by 4 bases; junction bases not matched to a gene: 11. The DNA of the CDR3 is TGTGCCAGCAGCCCCTCCTCCGGGCGGGGGTACGAGCAGTACTTC. It encodes CASSPSSGRGYEQYF.

The gene calls are TRBV7-9 and TRBJ2-7; D not resolved. The V gene lost 3 bases and the J gene lost 1 base, with 7 bases spanning the gap. The germline gives CDR1 SEHNR, CDR2 FQNEAQ (reference sequence). The CDR3 runs 13 residues. CDR3 residues: CASSLTDSYEQYF. In DNA, the CDR3 is TGTGCCAGCAGCTTGACGGATTCCTACGAGCAGTACTTC.

The chain is built from TRBV18 and TRBJ2-7, with D possibly TRBD2 on 5 matching bases. From germline, CDR1 is KGHSH and CDR2 LQKENI. This CDR3 is 16 amino acids long. The ends were cut back, 3 bases at V and 2 bases at J, with 17 bases in the middle. CDR3: CASSPPTRGLPYEQYF. The DNA for the CDR3 is TGTGCCAGCTCACCCCCTACCCGGGGTCTCCCCTACGAGCAGTACTTC.

A word on this clone: The identical CDR3 is also encoded by other nucleotide sequences in the sample. The gene calls are TRBV28 and TRBJ2-7; no reliable D call. Germline CDR1 and CDR2: MDHEN and SYDVKM. V gave up 6 bases and J gave up 2 bases, with 8 bases separating them. The CDR3 length is 12 residues. The CDR3 nucleotides read TGTGCCAGCAGCCTAGGAGCCTACGAGCAGTACTTC. Its protein product is CASSLGAYEQYF.

J is TRBJ2-2 and V is TRBV28; D is undetermined. The V gene's germline CDR1 is MDHEN and CDR2 SYDVKM. This CDR3 contains 16 residues. Trimming stripped 4 bases from V and 0 bases from J, with 12 bases between. The CDR3 region is CASSSPSTANTGELFF. The DNA of the CDR3 is TGTGCCAGCAGTTCCCCCTCGACTGCGAACACCGGGGAGCTGTTTTTT.

The genes are TRBV30 and TRBJ1-1, with TRBD1 as a possible D gene (5 bases). This CDR3 comprises 10 residues. Germline assignment: CDR1 GTSNPN and CDR2 SVGIG (reference sequence). The CDR3 is CVLGDTEAFF. CDR3 in DNA: TGTGTCCTGGGGGACACTGAAGCTTTCTTT. Together with reference TRBV30 and TRBJ1-1, the CDR3 gives the full variable domain: SQTIHQWPATLVQPVGSPLSLECTVEGTSNPNLYWYRQAAGRGLQLLFYSVGIGQISSEVPQNLSASRPQDRQFILSSKKLLLSDSGFYLCVLGDTEAFFGQGTRLTVV.

The chain combines TRBV27 with TRBJ2-1; no clear D. Deletions cut 5 bases from V and 4 bases from J, with 9 bases between. In germline, CDR1 is MNHEY, CDR2 SMNVEV (reference sequence). This CDR3 is built from 13 residues. The CDR3 loop reads CASSPSAYNEQFF. The CDR3 DNA follows: TGTGCCAGCAGTCCCAGCGCTTACAATGAGCAGTTCTTC.

The chain is built from TRBV7-9 and TRBJ2-5; no clear D gene. Deletions cut 2 bases from V and 3 bases from J, with 4 bases between. Germline V gives CDR1 SEHNR, CDR2 FQNEAQ (reference sequence). The CDR3 runs to 12 residues. CDR3: CASSLNKETQYF. In DNA, the CDR3 is TGTGCCAGCAGCTTAAACAAAGAGACCCAGTACTTC.

This sequence joins TRBV4-3 and TRBJ2-7; 10 nucleotides line up with TRBD1. CDR1 and CDR2 (germline): LGHNA, YSLEER. V lost 1 base, J lost 3 bases, and 3 bases stayed unmatched. The CDR3 is made up of 15 amino acids. The CDR3 coding sequence is TGCGCCAGCAGCCAAGTTCGGGACAGGGGCTACGAGCAGTACTTC. It encodes CASSQVRDRGYEQYF.

In this sample, this clone turned up once. A read error may produce the germline difference seen at one junction end. The chain has TRBV6-5 and TRBJ1-2, with a weak D call TRBD1 (5 bases). The CDR3 extends over 16 amino acids. Germline V gene data show CDR1 as MNHEY and CDR2 as SVGAGI. The CDR3, as DNA: TGTGCCAGCAGTTACTCGTATGCGGGGACTAAATATGGCTACACCTTC. Protein: CASSYSYAGTKYGYTF.

The chain is built from TRBV30 and TRBJ2-5; TRBD2 aligns across 12 bases. The CDR3 covers 15 residues. J was trimmed by 4 bases and V by 2 bases; bases with no gene match: 5. CDR1 is GTSNPN and CDR2 is SVGIG in the germline V gene (reference sequence). The CDR3, as DNA: TGTGCCTGGAGTCTAGCGGGAGGGCCTCGAGAGACCCAGTACTTC. Its protein is CAWSLAGGPRETQYF.

The chain carries TRBV13 and TRBJ2-6; D ambiguous. The V gene lost 5 bases and the J gene lost 4 bases, with 9 bases spanning the gap. This CDR3 is 14 amino acids long. The germline V gene has CDR1 PRHDT and CDR2 FYEKMQ (reference sequence). This chain's CDR3 is CASSLTTGANVLTF. The CDR3 DNA reads TGTGCCAGCAGCCTAACGACCGGGGCCAACGTCCTGACTTTC.